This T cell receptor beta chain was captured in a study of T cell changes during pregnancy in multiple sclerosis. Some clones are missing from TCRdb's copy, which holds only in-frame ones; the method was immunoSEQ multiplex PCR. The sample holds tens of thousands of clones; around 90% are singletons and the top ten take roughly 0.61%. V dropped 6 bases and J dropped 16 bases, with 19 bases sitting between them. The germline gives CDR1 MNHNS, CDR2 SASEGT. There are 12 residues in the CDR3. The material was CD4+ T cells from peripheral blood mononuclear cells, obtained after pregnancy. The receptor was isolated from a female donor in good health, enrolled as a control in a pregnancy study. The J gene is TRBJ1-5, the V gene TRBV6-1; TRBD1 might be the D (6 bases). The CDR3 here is CASSGWDTSAHF. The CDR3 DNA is TGTGCCAGCAGCGGTTGGGACACCTCAGCTCATTTT.